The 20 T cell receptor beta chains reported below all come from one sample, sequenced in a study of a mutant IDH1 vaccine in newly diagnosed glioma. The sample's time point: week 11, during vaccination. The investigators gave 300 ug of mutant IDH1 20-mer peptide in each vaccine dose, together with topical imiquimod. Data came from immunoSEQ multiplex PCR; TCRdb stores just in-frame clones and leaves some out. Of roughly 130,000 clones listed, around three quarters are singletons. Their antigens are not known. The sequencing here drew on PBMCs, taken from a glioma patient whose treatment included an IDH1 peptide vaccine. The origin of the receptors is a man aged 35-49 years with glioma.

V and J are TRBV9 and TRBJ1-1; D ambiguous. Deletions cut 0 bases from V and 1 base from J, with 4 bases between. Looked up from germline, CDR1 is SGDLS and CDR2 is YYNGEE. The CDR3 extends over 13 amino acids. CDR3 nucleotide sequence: TGTGCCAGCAGCGTAGAGGAGAACACTGAAGCTTTCTTT. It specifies CASSVEENTEAFF.

The CDR3 coding sequence is TGTGCCAGCAGTGGGCAGGGTAGTTCCTATAATTCACCCCTCCACTTT. The encoded protein is CASSGQGSSYNSPLHF. This sequence joins TRBV6-1 and TRBJ1-6; maybe TRBD1 (5 bases). This CDR3 has 16 amino acids. V lost 4 bases, J lost 1 base, and 11 bases lay in between. Germline loops: CDR1 MNHNS, CDR2 SASEGT.

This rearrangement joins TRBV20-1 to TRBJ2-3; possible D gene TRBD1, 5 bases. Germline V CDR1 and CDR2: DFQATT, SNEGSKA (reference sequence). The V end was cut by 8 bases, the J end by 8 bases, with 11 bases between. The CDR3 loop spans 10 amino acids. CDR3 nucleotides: TGCAGTAACTCGCAGGGTACGCAGTATTTT. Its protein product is CSNSQGTQYF.

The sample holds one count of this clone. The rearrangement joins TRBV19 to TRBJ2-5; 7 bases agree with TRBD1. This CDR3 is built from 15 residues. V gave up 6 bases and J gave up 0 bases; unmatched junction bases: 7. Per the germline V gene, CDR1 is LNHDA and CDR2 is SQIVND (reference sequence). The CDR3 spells CASSRLDRNQETQYF. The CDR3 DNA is TGTGCCAGTAGCCGATTGGACAGGAACCAAGAGACCCAGTACTTC.

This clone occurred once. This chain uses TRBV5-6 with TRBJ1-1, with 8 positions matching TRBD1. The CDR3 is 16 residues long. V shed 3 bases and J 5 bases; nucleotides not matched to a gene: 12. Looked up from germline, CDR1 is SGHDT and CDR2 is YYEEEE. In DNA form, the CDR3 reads TGTGCCAGCAGCTCCGACCTGGACAGGGCGGGTACTGAAGCTTTCTTT. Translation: CASSSDLDRAGTEAFF.

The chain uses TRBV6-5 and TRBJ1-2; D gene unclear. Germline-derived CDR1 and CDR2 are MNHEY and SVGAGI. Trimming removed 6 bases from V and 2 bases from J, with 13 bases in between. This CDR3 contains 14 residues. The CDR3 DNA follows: TGTGCCAGCAGGGGCACGCAATGGAACTATGGCTACACCTTC. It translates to CASRGTQWNYGYTF.

In DNA, the CDR3 is TGTGCCAGCAGCGTAGAGGGCGGGAGGAGGACAGATACGCAGTATTTT. Translating it yields CASSVEGGRRTDTQYF. The chain combines TRBV9 with TRBJ2-3, with 8 positions matching TRBD2. Germline V gene sequence: CDR1 SGDLS, CDR2 YYNGEE. Trimming cost V 0 bases and J 3 bases; bases outside gene matches: 6. The CDR3 is 16 amino acids.

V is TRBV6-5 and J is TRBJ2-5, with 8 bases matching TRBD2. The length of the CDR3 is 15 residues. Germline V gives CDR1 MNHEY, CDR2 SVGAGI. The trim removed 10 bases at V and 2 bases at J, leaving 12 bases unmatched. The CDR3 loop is CAISPTSGLQETQYF. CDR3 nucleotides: TGTGCCATCTCCCCAACTAGCGGCCTTCAAGAGACCCAGTACTTC.

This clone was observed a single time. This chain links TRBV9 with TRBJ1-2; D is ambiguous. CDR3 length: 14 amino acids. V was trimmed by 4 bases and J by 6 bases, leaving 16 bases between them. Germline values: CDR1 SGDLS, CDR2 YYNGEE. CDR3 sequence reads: CASSPQLIPHGYTF. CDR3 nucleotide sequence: TGTGCCAGCAGCCCCCAACTCATCCCTCATGGCTACACCTTC.

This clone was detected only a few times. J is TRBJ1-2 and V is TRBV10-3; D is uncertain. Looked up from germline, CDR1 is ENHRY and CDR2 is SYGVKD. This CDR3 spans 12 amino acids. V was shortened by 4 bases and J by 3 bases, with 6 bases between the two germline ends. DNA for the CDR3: TGTGCCATCAGTGGACGGGACTATGGCTACACCTTC. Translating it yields CAISGRDYGYTF.

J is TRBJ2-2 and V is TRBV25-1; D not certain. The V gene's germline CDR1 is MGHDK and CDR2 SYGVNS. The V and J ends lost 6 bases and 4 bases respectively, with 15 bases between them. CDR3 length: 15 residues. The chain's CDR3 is CASSPQRAPTGELFF. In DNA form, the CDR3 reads TGTGCCAGCAGCCCTCAACGGGCGCCCACCGGGGAGCTGTTTTTT. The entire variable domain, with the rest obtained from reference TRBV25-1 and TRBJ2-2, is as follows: EADIYQTPRYLVIGTGKKITLECSQTMGHDKMYWYQQDPGMELHLIHYSYGVNSTEKGDLSSESTVSRIRTEHFPLTLESARPSHTSQYLCASSPQRAPTGELFFGEGSRLTVL.

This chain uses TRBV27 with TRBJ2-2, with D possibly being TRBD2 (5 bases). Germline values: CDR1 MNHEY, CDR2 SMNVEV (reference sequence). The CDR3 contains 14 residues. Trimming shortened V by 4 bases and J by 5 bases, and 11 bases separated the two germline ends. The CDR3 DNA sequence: TGTGCCAGCAGTTCCCACGGGGAAACCGGGGAGCTGTTTTTT. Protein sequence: CASSSHGETGELFF.

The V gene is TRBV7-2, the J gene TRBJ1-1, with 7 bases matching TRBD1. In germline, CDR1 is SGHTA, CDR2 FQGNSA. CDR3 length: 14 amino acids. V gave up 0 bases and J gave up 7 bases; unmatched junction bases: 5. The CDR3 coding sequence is TGTGCCAGCAGCTTAGCCCCAGGGACAGTTGAAGCTTTCTTT. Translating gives CASSLAPGTVEAFF.

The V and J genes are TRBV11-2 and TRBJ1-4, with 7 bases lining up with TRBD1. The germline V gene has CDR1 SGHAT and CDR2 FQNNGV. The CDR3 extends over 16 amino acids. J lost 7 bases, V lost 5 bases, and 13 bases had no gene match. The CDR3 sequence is CASSLSAGGKFEKLFF. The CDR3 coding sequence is TGTGCCAGCAGCCTTAGTGCAGGGGGAAAGTTTGAAAAACTGTTTTTT.

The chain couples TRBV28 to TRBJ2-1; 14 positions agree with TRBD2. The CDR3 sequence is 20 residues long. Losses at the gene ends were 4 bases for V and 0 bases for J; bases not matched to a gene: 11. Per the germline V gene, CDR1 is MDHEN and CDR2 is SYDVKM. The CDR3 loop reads CASSSPLGTSGRPSYNEQFF. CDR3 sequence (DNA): TGTGCCAGCAGTTCACCTCTTGGGACTAGCGGGAGACCCTCCTACAATGAGCAGTTCTTC.

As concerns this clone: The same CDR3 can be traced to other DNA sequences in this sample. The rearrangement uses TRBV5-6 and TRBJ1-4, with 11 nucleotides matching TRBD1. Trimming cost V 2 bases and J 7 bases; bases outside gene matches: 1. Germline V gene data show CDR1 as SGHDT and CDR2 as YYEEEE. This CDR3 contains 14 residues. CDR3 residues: CASSFGTGGEKLFF. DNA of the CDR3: TGTGCCAGCAGCTTCGGGACAGGGGGTGAAAAACTGTTTTTT.

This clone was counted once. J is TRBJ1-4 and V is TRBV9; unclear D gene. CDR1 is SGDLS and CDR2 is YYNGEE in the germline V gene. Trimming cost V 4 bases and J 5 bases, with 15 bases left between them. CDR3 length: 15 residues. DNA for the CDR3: TGTGCCAGCAGCCCCCGCGGGATTCTAAATGAAAAACTGTTTTTT. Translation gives CASSPRGILNEKLFF.

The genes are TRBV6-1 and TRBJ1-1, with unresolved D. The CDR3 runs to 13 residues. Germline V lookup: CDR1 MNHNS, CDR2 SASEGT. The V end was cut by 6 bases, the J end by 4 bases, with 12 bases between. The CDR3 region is CASRRVLGTEAFF. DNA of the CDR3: TGTGCCAGCAGGAGGGTGCTGGGCACTGAAGCTTTCTTT.

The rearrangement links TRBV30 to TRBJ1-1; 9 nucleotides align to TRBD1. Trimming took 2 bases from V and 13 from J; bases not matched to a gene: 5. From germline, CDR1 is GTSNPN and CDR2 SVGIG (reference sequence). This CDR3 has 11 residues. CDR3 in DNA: TGTGCCTGGAGTCGGGACAGGGTAGTTTTCTTT. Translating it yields CAWSRDRVVFF. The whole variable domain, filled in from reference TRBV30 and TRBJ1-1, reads SQTIHQWPATLVQPVGSPLSLECTVEGTSNPNLYWYRQAAGRGLQLLFYSVGIGQISSEVPQNLSASRPQDRQFILSSKKLLLSDSGFYLCAWSRDRVVFFGQGTRLTVV.

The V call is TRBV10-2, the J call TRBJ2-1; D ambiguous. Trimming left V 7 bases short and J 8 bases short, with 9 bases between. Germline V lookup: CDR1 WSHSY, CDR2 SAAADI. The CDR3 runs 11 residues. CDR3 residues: CASTRTDEQFF. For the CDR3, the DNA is TGCGCCAGCACTAGGACGGATGAGCAGTTCTTC.